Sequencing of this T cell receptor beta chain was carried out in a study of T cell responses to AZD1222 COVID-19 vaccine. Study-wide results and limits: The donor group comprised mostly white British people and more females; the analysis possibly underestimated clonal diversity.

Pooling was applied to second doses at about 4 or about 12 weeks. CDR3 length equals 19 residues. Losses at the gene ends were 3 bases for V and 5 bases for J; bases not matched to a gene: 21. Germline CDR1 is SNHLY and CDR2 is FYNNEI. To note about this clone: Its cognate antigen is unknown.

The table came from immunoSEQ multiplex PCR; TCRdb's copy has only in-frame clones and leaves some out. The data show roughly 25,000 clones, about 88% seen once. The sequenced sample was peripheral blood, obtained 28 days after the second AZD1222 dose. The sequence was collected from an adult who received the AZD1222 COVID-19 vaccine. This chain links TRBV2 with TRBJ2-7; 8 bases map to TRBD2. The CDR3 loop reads CASSEKIAGPLPSNHEQYF. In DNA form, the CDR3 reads TGTGCCAGCAGTGAGAAGATAGCGGGACCCCTCCCTTCAAATCACGAGCAGTACTTC. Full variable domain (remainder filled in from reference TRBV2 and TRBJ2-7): EPEVTQTPSHQVTQMGQEVILRCVPISNHLYFYWYRQILGQKVEFLVSFYNNEISEKSEIFDDQFSVERPDGSNFTLKIRSTKLEDSAMYFCASSEKIAGPLPSNHEQYFGPGTRLTVT.